This T cell receptor beta chain originates from a study of T cell responses to AZD1222 COVID-19 vaccine. Whole-study findings and limits: Clonal diversity was possibly underestimated; the donors were predominantly white British and more often female.

Clones were sequenced by immunoSEQ multiplex PCR, and TCRdb holds only the in-frame ones, with some missing. The repertoire holds around 140,000 clones, over 80% seen once, with 2.5% to 4% in the top ten. This clone showed up just once. Antigen unknown. Recipients boosted at about 4 weeks or about 12 weeks are pooled. The ends lost 4 bases at V and 7 bases at J; junction bases unmatched: 7. CDR1 PRHDT and CDR2 FYEKMQ come from the germline V gene (reference sequence). The CDR3 sequence is 15 residues long. This TCR was recovered from an adult who received the AZD1222 COVID-19 vaccine. The sequences come from peripheral blood, collected 28 days after the second AZD1222 dose. J is TRBJ2-1 and V is TRBV13; 10 bases are shared with TRBD2. CDR3 nucleotides: TGTGCCAGCAGCTCTCTAGCGGGAGTGGGTAATGAGCAGTTCTTC. It encodes CASSSLAGVGNEQFF.